The present T cell receptor beta chain was sequenced within a study of a mutant IDH1 vaccine in newly diagnosed glioma. Study overall: Mean patient age was around 40 years; around 60% were male and 37.5% female. Earlier treatment was radiotherapy, temozolomide, or both, with most getting both.

Sequencing was performed with immunoSEQ multiplex PCR; in TCRdb, only in-frame clones are kept and a portion is missing. Here the sample spans roughly 38,000 clones, about 78% being singletons. Germline assignment: CDR1 LNHNV and CDR2 YYDKDF (reference sequence). CDR3 length equals 17 residues. Trimming removed 0 bases from V and 3 bases from J; junction bases left unmatched: 9. Study-wide results and caveats: The authors found pseudoprogression apparently unrelated to changes in top peripheral T cell clonotypes.

Time point described: baseline, week 1 (first vaccination visit). Treatment: pre-vaccination baseline after standard-of-care therapy. New WHO grade 3 or 4 astrocytomas that were IDH1-mutant and ATRX-lost occurred in the donors. About this clone: Its cognate antigen is unknown.

The specimen comprised PBMCs, sampled from a glioma patient treated with radiotherapy, temozolomide or both. The genes are TRBV15 and TRBJ2-7; TRBD1 matches 9 bases. The receptor was derived from a man aged 40-49 years with glioma. Some clones in this sample may be carry-over from other donors' samples. CDR3 amino acids: CATSRDFDRGVIYEQYF. In DNA form, the CDR3 reads TGTGCCACCAGCAGAGATTTTGACAGGGGGGTCATCTACGAGCAGTACTTC.